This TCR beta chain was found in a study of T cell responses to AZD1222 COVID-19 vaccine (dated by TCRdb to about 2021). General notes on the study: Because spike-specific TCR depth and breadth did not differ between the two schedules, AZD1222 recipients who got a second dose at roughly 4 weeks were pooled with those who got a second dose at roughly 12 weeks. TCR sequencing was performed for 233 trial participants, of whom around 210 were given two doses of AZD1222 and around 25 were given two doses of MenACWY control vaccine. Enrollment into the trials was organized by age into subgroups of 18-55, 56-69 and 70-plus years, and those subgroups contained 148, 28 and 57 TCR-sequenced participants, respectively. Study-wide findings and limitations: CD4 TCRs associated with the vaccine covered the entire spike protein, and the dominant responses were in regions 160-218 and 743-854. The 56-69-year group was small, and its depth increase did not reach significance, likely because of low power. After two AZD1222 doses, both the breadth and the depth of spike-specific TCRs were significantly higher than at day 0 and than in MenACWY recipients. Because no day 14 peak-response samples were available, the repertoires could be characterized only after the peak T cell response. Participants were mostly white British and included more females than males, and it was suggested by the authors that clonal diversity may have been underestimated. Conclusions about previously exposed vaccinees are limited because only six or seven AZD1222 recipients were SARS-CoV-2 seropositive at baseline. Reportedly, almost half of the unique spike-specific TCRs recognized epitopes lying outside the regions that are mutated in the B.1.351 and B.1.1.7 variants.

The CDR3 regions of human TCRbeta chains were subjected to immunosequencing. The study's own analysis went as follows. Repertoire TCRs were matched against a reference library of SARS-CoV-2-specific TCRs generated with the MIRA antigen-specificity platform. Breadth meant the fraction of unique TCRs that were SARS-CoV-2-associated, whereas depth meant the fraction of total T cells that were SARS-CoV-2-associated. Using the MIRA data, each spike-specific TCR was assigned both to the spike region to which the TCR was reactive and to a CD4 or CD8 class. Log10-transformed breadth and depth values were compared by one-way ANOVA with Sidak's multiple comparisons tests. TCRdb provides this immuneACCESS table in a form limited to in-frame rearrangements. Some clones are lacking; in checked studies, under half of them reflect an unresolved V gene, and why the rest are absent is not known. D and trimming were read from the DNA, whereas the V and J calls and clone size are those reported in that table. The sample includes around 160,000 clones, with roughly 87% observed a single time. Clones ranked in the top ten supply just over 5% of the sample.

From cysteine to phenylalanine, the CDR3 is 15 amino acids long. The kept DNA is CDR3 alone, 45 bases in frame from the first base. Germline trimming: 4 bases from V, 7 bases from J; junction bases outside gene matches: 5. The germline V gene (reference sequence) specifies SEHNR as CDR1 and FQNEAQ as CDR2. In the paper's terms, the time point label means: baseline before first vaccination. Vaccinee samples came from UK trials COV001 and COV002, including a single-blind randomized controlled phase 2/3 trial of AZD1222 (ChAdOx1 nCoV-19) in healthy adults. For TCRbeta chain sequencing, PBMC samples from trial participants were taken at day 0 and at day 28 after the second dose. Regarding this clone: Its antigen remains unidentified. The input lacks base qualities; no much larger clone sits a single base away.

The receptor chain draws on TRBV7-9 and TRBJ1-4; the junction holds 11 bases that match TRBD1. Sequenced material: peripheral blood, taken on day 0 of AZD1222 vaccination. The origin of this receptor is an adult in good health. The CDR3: CASSSGTGGFEKLFF. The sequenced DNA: TGTGCCAGCAGCTCCGGGACAGGGGGGTTTGAAAAACTGTTTTTT. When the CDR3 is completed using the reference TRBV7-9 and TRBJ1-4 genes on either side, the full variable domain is DTGVSQNPRHKITKRGQNVTFRCDPISEHNRLYWYRQTLGQGPEFLTYFQNEAQLEKSRLLSDRFSAERPKGSFSTLEIQRTEQGDSAMYLCASSSGTGGFEKLFFGSGTQLSVL.